Shown below are 14 T cell receptor beta chains from a single sample sequenced in a study of cytomegalovirus exposure and HLA in healthy donors. This PCR relied on a set of 60 Vbeta primers and 13 Jbeta primers. Assay used: immunoSEQ multiplex PCR; TCRdb lists only in-frame clones, some missing. The sample table includes approximately 170,000 clones. Sequencing was carried out using PBMCs. The origin of the receptors is a young woman in good health and CMV-seropositive.

The chain is built from TRBV29-1 and TRBJ2-7; 9 bases map to TRBD1. The CDR3 covers 13 residues. Trimming removed 6 bases from V and 5 bases from J; junction bases left unmatched: 8. Per germline, CDR1 SQVTM and CDR2 ANQGSEA. CDR3 in amino acids: CSVRDRVLDEQYF. CDR3 bases: TGCAGCGTCCGGGACAGGGTATTAGACGAGCAGTACTTC.

The V gene is TRBV5-1, the J gene TRBJ2-1; D not certain. CDR3 length: 13 amino acids. Trimming stripped 7 bases from V and 8 bases from J, with 16 bases between. Germline V lookup: CDR1 SGHRS, CDR2 YFSETQ. CDR3 loop: CASSLEILDEQFF. The CDR3 bases are TGCGCCAGCTCCCTGGAGATTCTCGATGAGCAGTTCTTC.

The rearrangement uses TRBV20-1 and TRBJ1-1, with D perhaps matching TRBD1 (6 bases). CDR3 length: 11 amino acids. Germline V gives CDR1 DFQATT, CDR2 SNEGSKA (reference sequence). The CDR3: CSTGSNTEAFF. The CDR3 coding sequence is TGCAGCACAGGGTCGAACACTGAAGCTTTCTTT.

The chain links TRBV9 to TRBJ2-2, with D possibly being TRBD2 (6 bases). Germline-derived CDR1 and CDR2 are SGDLS and YYNGEE. This CDR3 region has 14 residues. V lost 0 bases, J lost 6 bases, and 9 bases lay in between. In nucleotides, the CDR3 is TGTGCCAGCAGCGTAGTCGGGAGTGCCGGGGAGCTGTTTTTT. Protein product: CASSVVGSAGELFF.

V gene TRBV13 combines with J gene TRBJ2-7, with a tentative D call TRBD2 (6 bases). The CDR3 runs to 15 residues. V lost 5 bases and J 3 bases, leaving 17 bases between the germline ends. Germline loops: CDR1 PRHDT, CDR2 FYEKMQ (reference sequence). The CDR3: CASSLHQGLNYEQYF. In nucleotides, the CDR3 is TGTGCCAGCAGCCTACACCAGGGACTGAACTACGAGCAGTACTTC.

The chain is built from TRBV2 and TRBJ2-7; D is ambiguous. The CDR3 length is 15 residues. Looked up from germline, CDR1 is SNHLY and CDR2 is FYNNEI. The germline V and J ends were trimmed by 2 bases and 0 bases, with 11 bases remaining between them. The CDR3 is CASSEFTWSSYEQYF. CDR3 coding DNA: TGTGCCAGCAGTGAATTCACATGGAGCTCCTACGAGCAGTACTTC.

The rearrangement uses TRBV4-2 and TRBJ1-4, with 7 bases fitting TRBD1. Germline V gene sequence: CDR1 LGHNA, CDR2 YNFKEQ. The CDR3 is 15 amino acids. The J segment lost 8 bases and the V segment lost 4 bases, leaving 10 bases of the junction unmatched. Written as DNA, the CDR3 is TGTGCCAGCAGCCGTGGGGGGAGACAGGGCGAAAAACTGTTTTTT. Translated, it gives CASSRGGRQGEKLFF.

The chain links TRBV11-3 to TRBJ2-3, with TRBD1 matching 9 bases. The germline V gene has CDR1 SGHNT and CDR2 YENEEA. After removal of 6 bases from V and 6 bases from J, the junction contained 16 bases not matched to a gene. The CDR3 is 17 amino acids. CDR3 sequence: CASRTGGRVLEGDTQYF. The DNA of the CDR3 is TGTGCCAGCAGAACAGGGGGCAGGGTCCTTGAAGGGGATACGCAGTATTTT.

The V and J genes are TRBV7-7 and TRBJ2-3; 13 bases fit TRBD2. The germline gives CDR1 SSHAT, CDR2 FNYEAQ (reference sequence). CDR3 size: 18 residues. The DNA for the CDR3 is TGTGCTAGCGGACCGGGACTAGCGGGGCTTGGAGGCACAGATACGCAGTATTTT. Translating gives CASGPGLAGLGGTDTQYF.

This sequence joins TRBV6-1 and TRBJ1-5; D unclear. Trimming left V 2 bases short and J 6 bases short, with 8 bases between. The CDR3 spans 13 residues. Looked up from germline, CDR1 is MNHNS and CDR2 is SASEGT. The CDR3 DNA is TGTGCCAGCAGTGAACAGAGCGGTCAGCCCCAGCATTTT. Translated: CASSEQSGQPQHF.

The chain is built from TRBV13 and TRBJ2-7; 12 positions match TRBD1. The CDR3 has 18 amino acids. Unmatched junction bases numbered 12, after V lost 5 bases and J lost 1 base. Germline V gene sequence: CDR1 PRHDT, CDR2 FYEKMQ (reference sequence). This CDR3 is CASSARGTGGVLSYEQYF. CDR3 nucleotides: TGTGCCAGCAGCGCCAGAGGGACAGGGGGCGTTCTGTCCTACGAGCAGTACTTC.

In nucleotides, the CDR3 is TGTGCCAGCAGCTTCTCCGGGACTAGCGTTACCGGGGAGCTGTTTTTT. Its protein is CASSFSGTSVTGELFF. The V and J genes are TRBV13 and TRBJ2-2; 10 nucleotides match TRBD2. The CDR3 extends over 16 amino acids. The V and J ends lost 3 bases and 5 bases, in that order; junction bases with no gene match: 6. Germline CDR1 reads PRHDT; CDR2 reads FYEKMQ (reference sequence).

Here the CDR3 reads CASGPGQGATDTQYF. CDR3 in DNA: TGCGCCAGCGGACCGGGACAGGGGGCGACAGATACGCAGTATTTT. The chain combines TRBV5-1 with TRBJ2-3; 12 nucleotides line up with TRBD1. The CDR3 contains 15 residues. CDR1 SGHRS and CDR2 YFSETQ come from the germline V gene. The ends lost 7 bases at V and 3 bases at J; junction bases unmatched: 6.

This chain joins TRBV7-9 and TRBJ2-1, with D maybe TRBD2 (6 bases). The germline V gene encodes CDR1 SEHNR and CDR2 FQNEAQ (reference sequence). V was clipped by 7 bases and J by 0 bases, with 13 bases between them. The CDR3 extends over 15 amino acids. The CDR3 protein is CASTLPGVSYNEQFF. Written as DNA, the CDR3 is TGTGCCAGCACCCTTCCGGGAGTCTCCTACAATGAGCAGTTCTTC.